A selection of T cell receptor beta chains follows, all from one sample in a study of blood T cell repertoires in COVID-19. Profiled with immunoSEQ multiplex PCR; TCRdb holds only in-frame clones, not every one. Of approximately 54,000 clones in the sample, roughly 83% were seen once. Sequenced sample: peripheral blood. The source of these receptors is a human donor in a cohort sampled during active COVID-19. Both conserved end residues are part of each CDR3. The D gene is left open where the match is weak. Clone size appears in some rows only: once, few, many, or a class for an expanded clone.

size,D,J,V,CDR3,DNA
-,-,TRBJ1-1,TRBV5-6,CASSLTDRWNTEAFF,TGTGCCAGCAGCTTGACCGACAGGTGGAACACTGAAGCTTTCTTT
-,-,TRBJ1-2,TRBV4-2,CASSQGRDNYGYTF,TGTGCCAGCAGCCAAGGTCGGGATAACTATGGCTACACCTTC
-,-,TRBJ1-4,TRBV19,CASSTRLQGLNEKLFF,TGTGCCAGTAGCACCCGATTGCAGGGTCTGAATGAAAAACTGTTTTTT
once,-,TRBJ1-3,TRBV27,CASRPEGRNSGNTIYF,TGTGCCAGCAGACCAGAAGGGAGAAACTCTGGAAACACCATATATTTT
-,-,TRBJ1-4,TRBV5-8,CASSSLGGAIEKLFF,TGTGCCAGCAGCAGCCTAGGGGGGGCGATCGAAAAACTGTTTTTT
-,TRBD2,TRBJ2-3,TRBV4-2,CASSRKRAGGFGDTQYF,TGTGCCAGCAGCCGCAAGAGGGCGGGAGGTTTTGGAGATACGCAGTATTTT
once,-,TRBJ2-1,TRBV29-1,CSVDPSGADEQFF,TGCAGCGTTGACCCTTCAGGGGCCGATGAGCAGTTCTTC
-,TRBD2,TRBJ2-1,TRBV10-3,CAISAGLAGNEQFF,TGTGCCATCAGTGCCGGACTAGCGGGGAATGAGCAGTTCTTC
-,TRBD1,TRBJ2-7,TRBV5-1,CASSLEETGAGEQYF,TGCGCCAGCAGCTTGGAAGAAACAGGGGCTGGCGAGCAGTACTTC
-,-,TRBJ2-2,TRBV25-1,CASKINTGELFF,TGTGCCAGCAAAATAAACACCGGGGAGCTGTTTTTT
-,TRBD2,TRBJ2-1,TRBV10-3,CAISESAGTSGNGEQFF,TGTGCCATCAGTGAGTCAGCCGGGACTAGCGGGAACGGTGAGCAGTTCTTC
-,-,TRBJ2-2,TRBV18,CASSPPGQGDTGELFF,TGTGCCAGCTCACCACCGGGCCAGGGTGACACCGGGGAGCTGTTTTTT
-,TRBD2,TRBJ2-5,TRBV19,CASSRGLAGNWGQETQYF,TGTGCCAGTAGTCGGGGACTAGCGGGAAACTGGGGACAAGAGACCCAGTACTTC
-,-,TRBJ1-2,TRBV27,CASSFSALGYGYTF,TGTGCCAGCAGTTTTTCAGCCCTAGGCTATGGCTACACCTTC
-,-,TRBJ2-3,TRBV27,CASSFERETDTQYF,TGTGCCAGCAGTTTTGAAAGGGAGACAGATACGCAGTATTTT
-,TRBD1,TRBJ2-7,TRBV24-1,CATSDLTGASYEQYF,TGTGCCACCAGTGATTTGACAGGGGCCTCCTACGAGCAGTACTTC
once,TRBD2,TRBJ2-5,TRBV5-1,CASTGGDQETQYF,TGCGCCAGCACCGGGGGGGACCAAGAGACCCAGTACTTC
-,TRBD1,TRBJ2-5,TRBV6-6,CASSLSGTGWPSGQETQYF,TGTGCCAGCAGTCTTTCCGGGACAGGGTGGCCGAGTGGGCAAGAGACCCAGTACTTC
-,TRBD1,TRBJ2-7,TRBV5-1,CASSPGVTGTALTEQYF,TGCGCCAGCAGCCCTGGGGTTACCGGGACAGCCTTGACCGAGCAGTACTTC
-,TRBD2,TRBJ2-2,TRBV5-1,CASSLTLAGAPAELFF,TGCGCCAGCAGCTTAACTCTAGCGGGAGCGCCCGCGGAGCTGTTTTTT
-,-,TRBJ2-3,TRBV2,CASNLALGTDTQYF,TGTGCCAGCAACCTAGCATTGGGCACAGATACGCAGTATTTT
-,TRBD2,TRBJ2-5,TRBV11-2,CASSLAGGRYQETQYF,TGTGCCAGCAGCTTAGCGGGGGGGCGATATCAAGAGACCCAGTACTTC
-,TRBD1,TRBJ2-7,TRBV5-4,CASSIRDRVVYEQYF,TGTGCCAGCAGCATAAGAGACAGGGTGGTCTACGAGCAGTACTTC